This T cell receptor beta chain was recorded in a study of blood T cells in healthy people across ages. Looking at the study overall: There was about one barcoded beta molecule captured by template switching per two T cells.

Alongside a J-beta primer mix, a sample-barcoded 5' primer served in a second PCR lasting about 7 to 12 cycles. TCRdb reanalysed the 5' RACE reads using MiXCR and keeps one entry per CDR3 protein. The sample holds hundreds of thousands of distinct CDR3 sequences; under 45% are singletons and the top ten take around 21%. This clonotype appeared once. Germline V gene sequence: CDR1 MGHDK, CDR2 SYGVNS. The length of the CDR3 is 15 residues. Trimming took off 4 bases at V and 7 bases at J, with 16 bases between the two ends. The chain joins TRBV25-1 to TRBJ1-4, with TRBD1 as a possible D gene (5 bases). This TCR came from a man in his fifties or sixties in good health. Sequenced: blood. CDR3 DNA: TGTGCCAGCAGTGGCAGTGGGGGGTTGGGTGAAAAACTGTTTTTT. Encoded protein: CASSGSGGLGEKLFF.